These T cell receptor beta chains were read from a single sample in a study of blood T cell repertoires in COVID-19. Using immunoSEQ multiplex PCR, the repertoire was profiled, and TCRdb retains in-frame clones only, with some absent. The sample shows 130,000 to 150,000 clones, approximately 82% of them seen only once. Input material: peripheral blood. The receptor source for this set is a man aged 55 to 69 with active or convalescent COVID-19. Each CDR3 is given with its conserved first and last residue. D genes are given only for firm matches. The size of a clone is reported for some rows only, either as once, few or many, or as a class for expanded clones.

abundance: -; v_gene: TRBV25-1; d_gene: TRBD1; j_gene: TRBJ1-6; CDR3nt: TGTGCCAGCAGACAGACAGGGGGCTCTTCACCCCTCCACTTT; CDR3aa: CASRQTGGSSPLHF
abundance: -; v_gene: TRBV15; d_gene: TRBD1; j_gene: TRBJ1-3; CDR3nt: TGTGCCACCAGAGGGGGCCAGGATCTGAGCAGGAGCTCTGGAAACACCATATATTTT; CDR3aa: CATRGGQDLSRSSGNTIYF
abundance: -; v_gene: TRBV5-1; d_gene: -; j_gene: TRBJ2-5; CDR3nt: TGCGCCAGCAGTCCCTTCGGCGGGGAAAGGTACCAAGAGACCCAGTACTTC; CDR3aa: CASSPFGGERYQETQYF
abundance: -; v_gene: TRBV6-2/TRBV6-3; d_gene: TRBD2; j_gene: TRBJ2-1; CDR3nt: TGTGCCAGCAGTAAACGTCTAACGGGACTAGCGGGAAACAATGAGCAGTTCTTC; CDR3aa: CASSKRLTGLAGNNEQFF
abundance: -; v_gene: TRBV21-1; d_gene: -; j_gene: TRBJ1-5; CDR3nt: TGTGCCAGCAGCAAAGAATGCGTCAGGGGCTTACTTAGGAATCAGCCCCAGCATTTT; CDR3aa: CASSKECVRGLLRNQPQHF
abundance: -; v_gene: TRBV19; d_gene: TRBD1; j_gene: TRBJ1-1; CDR3nt: TGTGCCAGTAGTATGGGGACAGGAGGAACTGAAGCTTTCTTT; CDR3aa: CASSMGTGGTEAFF
abundance: -; v_gene: TRBV7-9; d_gene: TRBD2; j_gene: TRBJ2-5; CDR3nt: TGTGCCAGCAGCTTAAGTGTGGGGACTAGCGATGAGACCCAGTACTTC; CDR3aa: CASSLSVGTSDETQYF
abundance: -; v_gene: TRBV7-6; d_gene: -; j_gene: TRBJ2-7; CDR3nt: TGTGCCAGCAGCCCTGAACAGTGGGCCTACGAGCAGTACTTC; CDR3aa: CASSPEQWAYEQYF
abundance: -; v_gene: TRBV3-1/TRBV3-2; d_gene: -; j_gene: TRBJ2-7; CDR3nt: TGTGCCAGCAGCCAGGCATACGAGCAGTACTTC; CDR3aa: CASSQAYEQYF
abundance: once; v_gene: TRBV30; d_gene: -; j_gene: TRBJ1-5; CDR3nt: TGTGCCTGGAGTGTACGGGATAGCAATCAGCCCCAGCATTTT; CDR3aa: CAWSVRDSNQPQHF
abundance: -; v_gene: TRBV5-4; d_gene: TRBD1; j_gene: TRBJ1-6; CDR3nt: TGTGCCAGCAGCCCGGGACAGCTAAATTCACCCCTCCACTTT; CDR3aa: CASSPGQLNSPLHF
abundance: -; v_gene: TRBV30; d_gene: -; j_gene: TRBJ2-7; CDR3nt: TGTGCCTGGAGTGAGGGGGGGGCACGGTACGAGCAGTACTTC; CDR3aa: CAWSEGGARYEQYF
abundance: once; v_gene: TRBV18; d_gene: -; j_gene: TRBJ2-1; CDR3nt: TGTGCCAGCTCACCACGGGGAGGGCAGGGGTCGTACTATGAGCAGTTCTTC; CDR3aa: CASSPRGGQGSYYEQFF
abundance: -; v_gene: TRBV6-5; d_gene: -; j_gene: TRBJ1-5; CDR3nt: TGTGCCAGCGACTGGTATAGCAATCAGCCCCAGCATTTT; CDR3aa: CASDWYSNQPQHF
abundance: -; v_gene: TRBV7-9; d_gene: -; j_gene: TRBJ1-4; CDR3nt: TGTGCCAGCAGCCCAGGGGATTCGGAAGAAAAACTGTTTTTT; CDR3aa: CASSPGDSEEKLFF
abundance: -; v_gene: TRBV5-6; d_gene: -; j_gene: TRBJ1-1; CDR3nt: TGTGCCAGCAGCTTGGGTAGAACGAACACTGAAGCTTTCTTT; CDR3aa: CASSLGRTNTEAFF
abundance: -; v_gene: TRBV18; d_gene: TRBD2; j_gene: TRBJ2-5; CDR3nt: TGTGCCAGCTCGCCTCTGACTAGCGGCCAAGAGACCCAGTACTTC; CDR3aa: CASSPLTSGQETQYF